These T cell receptor beta chains were read from a single sample in a study of cytomegalovirus exposure and HLA in healthy donors. Only in-frame clones appear in the TCRdb table, and some are missing; sequencing was by immunoSEQ multiplex PCR. This repertoire shows around 200,000 clones, around 80% found once; its top ten account for 15% to 17%. Material for sequencing was PBMCs. These receptors were collected from a man aged 40-49 years in good health and CMV-seronegative. Each CDR3 is given with its conserved first and last residue. Fields, in order: J gene, V gene, D gene, clone size, CDR3 protein, CDR3 DNA. The D gene is left open where the match is weak. A row's size may be missing; if present it is once, few, many or a size class.

j_gene: TRBJ2-3; v_gene: TRBV30; d_gene: .; abundance: .; CDR3aa: CAWGVGTQYF; CDR3nt: TGTGCCTGGGGAGTCGGTACGCAGTATTTT
j_gene: TRBJ2-2; v_gene: TRBV7-6; d_gene: TRBD2; abundance: .; CDR3aa: CASSFSGRVTGELFF; CDR3nt: TGTGCCAGCAGCTTCAGTGGGAGGGTCACCGGGGAGCTGTTTTTT
j_gene: TRBJ2-2; v_gene: TRBV11-2; d_gene: TRBD2; abundance: .; CDR3aa: CASSSLGGTRPTGELFF; CDR3nt: TGTGCCAGCAGCTCCCTAGGCGGGACTAGGCCCACCGGGGAGCTGTTTTTT
j_gene: TRBJ1-4; v_gene: TRBV5-6; d_gene: .; abundance: few; CDR3aa: CASSPRVGEKLFF; CDR3nt: TGTGCCAGCAGCCCGAGAGTCGGGGAAAAACTGTTTTTT
j_gene: TRBJ1-1; v_gene: TRBV5-8; d_gene: .; abundance: few; CDR3aa: CASSPLMNTEAFF; CDR3nt: TGTGCCAGCAGTCCACTAATGAACACTGAAGCTTTCTTT
j_gene: TRBJ2-2; v_gene: TRBV5-1; d_gene: TRBD2; abundance: .; CDR3aa: CASSFSGRGGTGELFF; CDR3nt: TGCGCCAGCAGCTTTAGCGGGAGGGGCGGCACCGGGGAGCTGTTTTTT
j_gene: TRBJ2-3; v_gene: TRBV2; d_gene: TRBD2; abundance: .; CDR3aa: CASSEGLAGGDTQYF; CDR3nt: TGTGCCAGCAGTGAGGGACTAGCGGGAGGAGATACGCAGTATTTT
j_gene: TRBJ2-5; v_gene: TRBV6-6; d_gene: .; abundance: .; CDR3aa: CASSYSGQGKETQYF; CDR3nt: TGTGCCAGCAGTTACTCCGGGCAGGGAAAGGAGACCCAGTACTTC
j_gene: TRBJ2-4; v_gene: TRBV7-9; d_gene: .; abundance: .; CDR3aa: CASSPTTGIQYF; CDR3nt: TGTGCCAGCAGCCCAACCACAGGCATTCAGTACTTC
j_gene: TRBJ1-1; v_gene: TRBV19; d_gene: .; abundance: .; CDR3aa: CASTLKPPGRNTEAFF; CDR3nt: TGTGCCAGTACCCTTAAGCCCCCTGGGAGGAACACTGAAGCTTTCTTT
j_gene: TRBJ1-5; v_gene: TRBV6-5; d_gene: TRBD1; abundance: .; CDR3aa: CASSPKAGGRPQHF; CDR3nt: TGTGCCAGCAGCCCAAAGGCAGGGGGGCGGCCCCAGCATTTT
j_gene: TRBJ2-2; v_gene: TRBV5-1; d_gene: TRBD2; abundance: few; CDR3aa: CASSVSGSNTGELFF; CDR3nt: TGCGCCAGCAGCGTTAGCGGGAGTAACACCGGGGAGCTGTTTTTT
j_gene: TRBJ1-1; v_gene: TRBV13; d_gene: TRBD1; abundance: few; CDR3aa: CASSSRDRGQNTEAFF; CDR3nt: TGTGCCAGCAGCTCAAGGGACAGGGGGCAAAACACTGAAGCTTTCTTT
j_gene: TRBJ2-3; v_gene: TRBV5-1; d_gene: TRBD2; abundance: .; CDR3aa: CASSLGSGGAPTDTQYF; CDR3nt: TGCGCCAGCAGCTTGGGTAGCGGGGGGGCCCCCACAGATACGCAGTATTTT
j_gene: TRBJ1-5; v_gene: TRBV5-5; d_gene: .; abundance: .; CDR3aa: CASSLVARASNQPQHF; CDR3nt: TGTGCCAGCAGCTTGGTAGCCAGAGCTAGCAATCAGCCCCAGCATTTT
j_gene: TRBJ1-2; v_gene: TRBV4-3; d_gene: .; abundance: few; CDR3aa: CASSQNQGLGNYGYTF; CDR3nt: TGCGCCAGCAGCCAGAACCAGGGGTTAGGTAACTATGGCTACACCTTC